These 6 T cell receptor beta chains share one sample of origin, sequenced in a study of chemoradiotherapy in HPV16-positive cancers. The repertoire was sequenced with immunoSEQ multiplex PCR; TCRdb's copy has only in-frame clones and lacks some. Among under 20,000 clones listed, more than 80% were seen once. The starting material was blood, obtained from a patient who underwent chemoradiotherapy. The receptors were gathered from a human donor with HPV-associated anogenital cancer.

The chain couples TRBV15 to TRBJ2-6, with 10 positions matching TRBD1. This CDR3 spans 18 amino acids. Germline lookup yields CDR1 LNHNV and CDR2 YYDKDF (reference sequence). Unmatched junction bases numbered 5, after V lost 3 bases and J lost 0 bases. The CDR3, as DNA: TGTGCCACCAGCAGCCCGACAGGGGGCGACTCTGGGGCCAACGTCCTGACTTTC. Protein product: CATSSPTGGDSGANVLTF.

This chain uses TRBV27 with TRBJ2-3; tentative D call: TRBD2 (5 bases). The CDR3 contains 15 residues. The V gene lost 6 bases and the J gene lost 3 bases, with 16 bases spanning the gap. Per the germline V gene, CDR1 is MNHEY and CDR2 is SMNVEV (reference sequence). CDR3 amino acids: CASSPTRGVTDTQYF. The CDR3 DNA sequence: TGTGCCAGCAGCCCCACTCGGGGTGTTACAGATACGCAGTATTTT.

A few counts support this clone. The sample carries other DNA sequences with the same CDR3. This chain uses TRBV7-3 with TRBJ2-3; no clear D gene. The CDR3 sequence is 15 residues long. V gave up 5 bases and J gave up 2 bases, with 14 bases separating them. The germline V gene has CDR1 SGHTA and CDR2 FQGTGA. CDR3 region: CASSPGGGPTDTQYF. Written as DNA, the CDR3 is TGTGCCAGCAGCCCCGGTGGCGGCCCCACAGATACGCAGTATTTT. The complete variable domain, with remaining parts taken from reference TRBV7-3 and TRBJ2-3, reads GAGVSQTPSNKVTEKGKYVELRCDPISGHTALYWYRQSLGQGPEFLIYFQGTGAADDSGLPNDRFFAVRPEGSVSTLKIQRTERGDSAVYLCASSPGGGPTDTQYFGPGTRLTVL.

The chain employs TRBV19 and TRBJ1-1; D ambiguous. Trimming left V 6 bases short and J 1 base short, with 9 bases between. Germline values: CDR1 LNHDA, CDR2 SQIVND (reference sequence). This CDR3 has 13 amino acids. CDR3 coding DNA: TGTGCCAGTAGAGCAGAGCGGAACACTGAAGCTTTCTTT. It specifies CASRAERNTEAFF.

V and J are TRBV6-5 and TRBJ2-2, with unresolved D. This CDR3 is 13 amino acids long. Per the germline V gene, CDR1 is MNHEY and CDR2 is SVGAGI. V shed 0 bases and J shed 4 bases, with 3 bases lying between them. The CDR3 spells CASSYSVTGELFF. The CDR3 DNA sequence: TGTGCCAGCAGTTACTCCGTCACCGGGGAGCTGTTTTTT.

The V gene is TRBV7-9, the J gene TRBJ1-6, with TRBD1 matching over 7 bases. CDR1 and CDR2 (germline): SEHNR, FQNEAQ (reference sequence). The trim removed 4 bases at V and 10 bases at J, leaving 10 bases unmatched. The CDR3 covers 15 residues. The chain's CDR3 is CASSWADREVSPLHF. DNA for the CDR3: TGTGCCAGCAGCTGGGCCGACAGGGAGGTGTCACCCCTCCACTTT.